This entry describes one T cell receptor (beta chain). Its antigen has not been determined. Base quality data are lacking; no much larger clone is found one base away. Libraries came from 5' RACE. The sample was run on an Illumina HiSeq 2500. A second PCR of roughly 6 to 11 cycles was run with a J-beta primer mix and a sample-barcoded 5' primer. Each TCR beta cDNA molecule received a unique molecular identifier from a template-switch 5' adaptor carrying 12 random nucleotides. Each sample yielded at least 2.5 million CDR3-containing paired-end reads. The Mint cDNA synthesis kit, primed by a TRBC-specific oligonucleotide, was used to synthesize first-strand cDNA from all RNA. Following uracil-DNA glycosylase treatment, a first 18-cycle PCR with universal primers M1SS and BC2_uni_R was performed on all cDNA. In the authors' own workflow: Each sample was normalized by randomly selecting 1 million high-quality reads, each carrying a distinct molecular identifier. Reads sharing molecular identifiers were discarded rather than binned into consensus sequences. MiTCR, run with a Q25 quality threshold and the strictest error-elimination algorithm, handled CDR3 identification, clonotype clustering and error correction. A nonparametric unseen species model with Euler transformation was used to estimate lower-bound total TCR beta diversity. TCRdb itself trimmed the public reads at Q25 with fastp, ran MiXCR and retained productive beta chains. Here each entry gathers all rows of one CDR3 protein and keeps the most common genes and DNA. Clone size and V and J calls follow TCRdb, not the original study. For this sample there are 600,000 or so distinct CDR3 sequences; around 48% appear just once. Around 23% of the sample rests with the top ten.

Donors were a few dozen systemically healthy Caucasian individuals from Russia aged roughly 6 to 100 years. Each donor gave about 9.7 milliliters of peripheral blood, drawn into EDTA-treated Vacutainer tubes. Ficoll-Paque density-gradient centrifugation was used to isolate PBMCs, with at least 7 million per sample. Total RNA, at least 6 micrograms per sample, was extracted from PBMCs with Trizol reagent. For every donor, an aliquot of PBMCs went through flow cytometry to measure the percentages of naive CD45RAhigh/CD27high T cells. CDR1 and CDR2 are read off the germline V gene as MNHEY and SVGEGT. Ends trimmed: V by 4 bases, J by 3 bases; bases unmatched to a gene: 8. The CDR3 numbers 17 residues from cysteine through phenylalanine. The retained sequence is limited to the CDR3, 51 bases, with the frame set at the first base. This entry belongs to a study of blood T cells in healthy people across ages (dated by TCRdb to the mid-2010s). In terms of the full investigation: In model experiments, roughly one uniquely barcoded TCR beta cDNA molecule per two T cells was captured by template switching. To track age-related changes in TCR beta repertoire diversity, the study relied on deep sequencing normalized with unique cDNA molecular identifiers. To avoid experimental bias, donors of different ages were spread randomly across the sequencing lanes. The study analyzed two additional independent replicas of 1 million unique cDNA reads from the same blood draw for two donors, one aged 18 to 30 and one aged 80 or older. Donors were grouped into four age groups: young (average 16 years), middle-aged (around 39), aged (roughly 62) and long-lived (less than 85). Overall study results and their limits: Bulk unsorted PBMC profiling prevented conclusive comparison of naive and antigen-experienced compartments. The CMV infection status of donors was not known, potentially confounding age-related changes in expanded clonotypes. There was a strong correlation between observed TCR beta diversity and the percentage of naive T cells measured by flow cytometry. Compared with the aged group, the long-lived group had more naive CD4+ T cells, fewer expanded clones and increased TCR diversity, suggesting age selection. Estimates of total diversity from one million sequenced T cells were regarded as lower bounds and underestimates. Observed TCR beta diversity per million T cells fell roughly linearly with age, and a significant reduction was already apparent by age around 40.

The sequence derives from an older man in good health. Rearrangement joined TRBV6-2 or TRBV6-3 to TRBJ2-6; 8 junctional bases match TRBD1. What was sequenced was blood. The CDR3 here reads CASSWTGTVDGANVLTF. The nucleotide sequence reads TGTGCCAGCAGTTGGACAGGGACCGTAGATGGGGCCAACGTCCTGACTTTC.